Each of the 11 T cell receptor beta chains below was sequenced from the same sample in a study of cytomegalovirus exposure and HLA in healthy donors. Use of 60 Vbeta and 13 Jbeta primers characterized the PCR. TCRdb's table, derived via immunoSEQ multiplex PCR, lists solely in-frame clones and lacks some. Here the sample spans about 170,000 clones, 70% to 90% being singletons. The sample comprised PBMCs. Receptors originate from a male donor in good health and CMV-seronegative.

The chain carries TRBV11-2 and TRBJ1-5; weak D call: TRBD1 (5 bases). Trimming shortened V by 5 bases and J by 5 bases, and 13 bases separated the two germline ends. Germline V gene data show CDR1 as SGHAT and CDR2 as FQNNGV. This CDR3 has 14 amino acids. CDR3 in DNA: TGTGCCAGCAGCCCGGCGGGGGGGGATCAGCCCCAGCATTTT. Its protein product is CASSPAGGDQPQHF.

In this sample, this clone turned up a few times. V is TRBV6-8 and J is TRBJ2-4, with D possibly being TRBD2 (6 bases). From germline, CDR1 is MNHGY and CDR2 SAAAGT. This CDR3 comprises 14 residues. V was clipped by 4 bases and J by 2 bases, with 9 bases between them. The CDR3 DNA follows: TGTGCCAGCAGTTCTGCGGGGCCCAAAAACATTCAGTACTTC. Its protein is CASSSAGPKNIQYF.

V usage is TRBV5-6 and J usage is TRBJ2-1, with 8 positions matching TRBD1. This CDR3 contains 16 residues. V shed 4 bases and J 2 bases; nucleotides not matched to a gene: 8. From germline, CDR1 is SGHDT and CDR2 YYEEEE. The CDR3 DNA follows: TGTGCCAGCAGCCGCGACAGGGGTCGTGCCTACAATGAGCAGTTCTTC. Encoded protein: CASSRDRGRAYNEQFF.

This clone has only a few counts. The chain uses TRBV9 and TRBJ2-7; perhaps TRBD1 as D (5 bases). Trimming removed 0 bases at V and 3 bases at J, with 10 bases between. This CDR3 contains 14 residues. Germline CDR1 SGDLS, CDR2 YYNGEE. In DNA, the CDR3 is TGTGCCAGCAGCGTAGAGCAGGGTAACTACGAGCAGTACTTC. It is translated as CASSVEQGNYEQYF. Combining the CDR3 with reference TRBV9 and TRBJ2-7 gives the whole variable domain DSGVTQTPKHLITATGQRVTLRCSPRSGDLSVYWYQQSLDQGLQFLIQYYNGEERAKGNILERFSAQQFPDLHSELNLSSLELGDSALYFCASSVEQGNYEQYFGPGTRLTVT.

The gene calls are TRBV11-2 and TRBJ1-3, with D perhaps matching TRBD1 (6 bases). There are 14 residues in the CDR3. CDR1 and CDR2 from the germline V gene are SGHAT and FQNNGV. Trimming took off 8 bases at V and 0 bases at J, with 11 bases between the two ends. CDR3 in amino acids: CASAPGHSGNTIYF. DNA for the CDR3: TGTGCCAGCGCCCCGGGACACTCTGGAAACACCATATATTTT.

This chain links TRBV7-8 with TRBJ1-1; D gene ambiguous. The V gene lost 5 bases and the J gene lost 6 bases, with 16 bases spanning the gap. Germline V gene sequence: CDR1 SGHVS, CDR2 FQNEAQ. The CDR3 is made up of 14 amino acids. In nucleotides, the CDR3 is TGTGCCAGCAGCCCCCCGGGTAGAGACGCTGAAGCTTTCTTT. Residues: CASSPPGRDAEAFF.

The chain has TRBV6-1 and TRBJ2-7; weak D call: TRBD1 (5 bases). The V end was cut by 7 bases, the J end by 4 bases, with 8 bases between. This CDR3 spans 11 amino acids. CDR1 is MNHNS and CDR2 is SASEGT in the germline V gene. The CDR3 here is CASNNRYEQYF. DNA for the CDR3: TGTGCCAGCAATAACAGGTACGAGCAGTACTTC.

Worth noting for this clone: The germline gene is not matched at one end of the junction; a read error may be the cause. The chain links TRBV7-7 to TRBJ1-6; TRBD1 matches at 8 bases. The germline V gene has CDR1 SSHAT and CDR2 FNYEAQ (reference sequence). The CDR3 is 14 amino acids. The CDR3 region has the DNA TGTGCTAGCAGTTTGGACAGGGTAAATTCACCCCTCCACTTT. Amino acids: CASSLDRVNSPLHF.

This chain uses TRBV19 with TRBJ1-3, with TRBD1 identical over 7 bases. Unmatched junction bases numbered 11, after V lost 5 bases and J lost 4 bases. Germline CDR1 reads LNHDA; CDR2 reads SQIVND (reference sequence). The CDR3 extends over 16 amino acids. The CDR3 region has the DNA TGTGCCAGTAGTTCTCGGACAGGTTGGAACGGAAACACCATATATTTT. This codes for CASSSRTGWNGNTIYF.

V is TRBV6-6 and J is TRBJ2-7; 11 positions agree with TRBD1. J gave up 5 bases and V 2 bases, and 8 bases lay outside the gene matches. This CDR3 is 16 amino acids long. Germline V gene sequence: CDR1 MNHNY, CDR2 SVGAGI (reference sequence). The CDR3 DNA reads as TGTGCCAGCAGTTACCCATGGGACAGGGGGTCCGACGAGCAGTACTTC. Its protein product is CASSYPWDRGSDEQYF.

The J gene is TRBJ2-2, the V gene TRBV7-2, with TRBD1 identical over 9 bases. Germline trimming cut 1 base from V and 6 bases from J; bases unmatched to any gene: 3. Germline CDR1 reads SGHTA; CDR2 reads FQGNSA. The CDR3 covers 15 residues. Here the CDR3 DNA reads TGTGCCAGCAGCTTAGGGACAGGGGTCCCCGGGGAGCTGTTTTTT. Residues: CASSLGTGVPGELFF.